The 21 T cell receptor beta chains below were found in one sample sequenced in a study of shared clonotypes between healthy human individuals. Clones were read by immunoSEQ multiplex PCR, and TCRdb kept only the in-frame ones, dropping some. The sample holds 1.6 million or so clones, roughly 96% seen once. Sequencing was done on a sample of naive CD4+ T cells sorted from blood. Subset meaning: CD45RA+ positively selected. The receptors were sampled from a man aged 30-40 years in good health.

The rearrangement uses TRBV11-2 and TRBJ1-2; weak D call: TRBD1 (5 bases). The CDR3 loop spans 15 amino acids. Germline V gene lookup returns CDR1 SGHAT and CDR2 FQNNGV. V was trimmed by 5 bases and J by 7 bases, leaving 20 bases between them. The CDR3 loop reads CASSLLGPTAGGYTF. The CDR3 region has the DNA TGTGCCAGCAGCCTCCTGGGACCTACCGCCGGTGGCTACACCTTC.

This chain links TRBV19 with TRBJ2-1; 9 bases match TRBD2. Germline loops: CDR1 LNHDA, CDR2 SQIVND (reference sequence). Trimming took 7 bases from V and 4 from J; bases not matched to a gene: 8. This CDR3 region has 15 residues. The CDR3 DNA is TGTGCCAGTACCCTAGCGGGATCTGGGTACAATGAGCAGTTCTTC. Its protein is CASTLAGSGYNEQFF.

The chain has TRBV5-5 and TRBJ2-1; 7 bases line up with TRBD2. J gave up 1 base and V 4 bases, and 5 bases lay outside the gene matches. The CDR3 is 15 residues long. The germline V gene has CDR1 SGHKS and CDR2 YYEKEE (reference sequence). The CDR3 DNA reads TGTGCCAGCAGCGAATATAGCGGGTCCTACAATGAGCAGTTCTTC. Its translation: CASSEYSGSYNEQFF.

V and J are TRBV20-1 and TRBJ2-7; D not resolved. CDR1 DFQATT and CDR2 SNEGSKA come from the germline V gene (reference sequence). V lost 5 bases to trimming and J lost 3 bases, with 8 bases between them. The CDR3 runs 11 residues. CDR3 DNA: TGCAGTGCTGGCATTATCTACGAGCAGTACTTC. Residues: CSAGIIYEQYF.

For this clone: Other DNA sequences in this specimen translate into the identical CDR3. The CDR3 loop reads CASSQERQGISNQPQHF. The CDR3 DNA follows: TGCGCCAGCAGCCAAGAAAGGCAAGGGATTAGCAATCAGCCCCAGCATTTT. This chain joins TRBV4-1 and TRBJ1-5, with D hard to call. Looked up from germline, CDR1 is MGHRA and CDR2 is YSYEKL. The CDR3 covers 17 residues. The V end lost 0 bases, the J end lost 0 bases, and 12 bases lay between the germline ends.

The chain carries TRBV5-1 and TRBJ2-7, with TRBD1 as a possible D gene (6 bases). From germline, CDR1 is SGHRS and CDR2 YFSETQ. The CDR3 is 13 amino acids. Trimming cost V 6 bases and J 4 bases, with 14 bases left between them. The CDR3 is CASNLGGRYEQYF. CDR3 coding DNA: TGCGCCAGCAACTTAGGGGGTAGGTACGAGCAGTACTTC.

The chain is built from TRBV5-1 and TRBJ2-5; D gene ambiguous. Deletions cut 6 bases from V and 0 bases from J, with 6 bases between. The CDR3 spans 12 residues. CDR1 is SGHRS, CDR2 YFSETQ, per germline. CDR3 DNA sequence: TGCGCCAGCAACCAGAACCAAGAGACCCAGTACTTC. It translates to CASNQNQETQYF.

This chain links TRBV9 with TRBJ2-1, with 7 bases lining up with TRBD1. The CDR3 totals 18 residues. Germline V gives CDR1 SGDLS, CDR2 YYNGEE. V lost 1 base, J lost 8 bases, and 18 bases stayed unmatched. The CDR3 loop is CASSVTQSDRDGLHEQFF. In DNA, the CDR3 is TGTGCCAGCAGCGTAACCCAATCCGACAGGGACGGGCTTCATGAGCAGTTCTTC.

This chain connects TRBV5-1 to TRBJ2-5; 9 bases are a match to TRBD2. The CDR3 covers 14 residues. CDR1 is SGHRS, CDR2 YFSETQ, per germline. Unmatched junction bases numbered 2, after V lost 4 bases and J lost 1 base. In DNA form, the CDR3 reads TGCGCCAGCAGCCGCGGGGGGGCCCAAGAGACCCAGTACTTC. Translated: CASSRGGAQETQYF.

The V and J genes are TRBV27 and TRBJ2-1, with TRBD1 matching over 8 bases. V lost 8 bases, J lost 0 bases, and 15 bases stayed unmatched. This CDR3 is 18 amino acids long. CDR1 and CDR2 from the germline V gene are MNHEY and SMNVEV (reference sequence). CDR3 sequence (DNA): TGTGCCAGCCGACTAAGATATGCGGGACAGGCCTCCTACAATGAGCAGTTCTTC. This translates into CASRLRYAGQASYNEQFF.

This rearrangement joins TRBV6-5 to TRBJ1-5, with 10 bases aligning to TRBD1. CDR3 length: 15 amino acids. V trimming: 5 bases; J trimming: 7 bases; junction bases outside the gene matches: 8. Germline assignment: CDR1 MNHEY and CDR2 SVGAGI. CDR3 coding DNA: TGTGCCAGCAGTCCCCGGACAGGGGGAGACCAGCCCCAGCATTTT. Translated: CASSPRTGGDQPQHF.

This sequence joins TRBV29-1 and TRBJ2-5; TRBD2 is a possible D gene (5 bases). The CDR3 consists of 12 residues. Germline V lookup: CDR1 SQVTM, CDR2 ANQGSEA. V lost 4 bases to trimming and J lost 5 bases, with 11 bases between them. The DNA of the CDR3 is TGCAGCGTTGGGGAGAGGGTGGAGACCCAGTACTTC. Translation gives CSVGERVETQYF.

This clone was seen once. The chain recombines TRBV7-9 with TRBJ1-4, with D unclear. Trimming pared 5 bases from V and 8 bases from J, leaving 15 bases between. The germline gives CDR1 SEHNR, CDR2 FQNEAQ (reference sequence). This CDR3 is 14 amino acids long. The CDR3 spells CASSHEAGGEKLFF. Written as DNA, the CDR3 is TGTGCCAGCAGCCACGAGGCGGGAGGCGAAAAACTGTTTTTT.

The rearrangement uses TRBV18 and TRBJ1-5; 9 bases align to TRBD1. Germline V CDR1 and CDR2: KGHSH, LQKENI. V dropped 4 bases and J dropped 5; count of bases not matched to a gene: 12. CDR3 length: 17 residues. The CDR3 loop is CASSRPPRTGAYQPQHF. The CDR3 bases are TGTGCCAGCTCACGACCACCGCGGACAGGGGCGTATCAGCCCCAGCATTTT.

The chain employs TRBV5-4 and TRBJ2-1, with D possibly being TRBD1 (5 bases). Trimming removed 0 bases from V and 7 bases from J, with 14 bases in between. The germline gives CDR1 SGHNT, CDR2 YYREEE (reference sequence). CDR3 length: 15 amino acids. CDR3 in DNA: TGTGCCAGCAGCTTGGGACAGACCAAATCGAATGAGCAGTTCTTC. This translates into CASSLGQTKSNEQFF.

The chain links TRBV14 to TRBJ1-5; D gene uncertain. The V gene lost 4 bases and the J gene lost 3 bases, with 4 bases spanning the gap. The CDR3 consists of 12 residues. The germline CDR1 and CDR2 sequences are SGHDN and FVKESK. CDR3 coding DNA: TGTGCCAGCAGCCGGACCAATCAGCCCCAGCATTTT. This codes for CASSRTNQPQHF.

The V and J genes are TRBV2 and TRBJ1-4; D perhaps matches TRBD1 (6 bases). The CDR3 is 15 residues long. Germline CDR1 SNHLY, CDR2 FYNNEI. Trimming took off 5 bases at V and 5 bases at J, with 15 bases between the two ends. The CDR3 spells CASSWGAKSNEKLFF. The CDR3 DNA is TGTGCCAGCAGTTGGGGGGCTAAAAGCAATGAAAAACTGTTTTTT.

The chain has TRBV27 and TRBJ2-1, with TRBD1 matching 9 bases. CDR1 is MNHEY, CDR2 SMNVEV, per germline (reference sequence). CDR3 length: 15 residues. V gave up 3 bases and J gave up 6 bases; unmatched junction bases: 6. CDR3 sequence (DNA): TGTGCCAGCAGTTTCTTGGGACAGGGTCTCAATGAGCAGTTCTTC. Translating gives CASSFLGQGLNEQFF.

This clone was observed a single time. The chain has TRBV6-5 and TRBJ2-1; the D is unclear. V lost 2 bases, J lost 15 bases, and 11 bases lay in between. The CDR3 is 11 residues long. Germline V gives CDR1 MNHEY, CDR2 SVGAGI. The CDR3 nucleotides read TGTGCCAGCAGTTACGGAGCGAGCCGGTTCTTC. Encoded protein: CASSYGASRFF.

The CDR3 coding sequence is TGTGCCAGCAGCTCTTTAACACCGACTCGCAGCTCCTACAATGAGCAGTTCTTC. Translating gives CASSSLTPTRSSYNEQFF. This sequence joins TRBV13 and TRBJ2-1; D is unclear. This CDR3 is built from 18 residues. The V end was cut by 4 bases, the J end by 0 bases, with 19 bases between. The germline gives CDR1 PRHDT, CDR2 FYEKMQ (reference sequence).

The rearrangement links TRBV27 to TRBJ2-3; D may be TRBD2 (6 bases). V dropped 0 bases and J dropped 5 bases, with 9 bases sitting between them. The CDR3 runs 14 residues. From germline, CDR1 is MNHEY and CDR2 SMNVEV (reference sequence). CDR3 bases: TGTGCCAGCAGTTTATCGTCGCGGGAAGATACGCAGTATTTT. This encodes CASSLSSREDTQYF.